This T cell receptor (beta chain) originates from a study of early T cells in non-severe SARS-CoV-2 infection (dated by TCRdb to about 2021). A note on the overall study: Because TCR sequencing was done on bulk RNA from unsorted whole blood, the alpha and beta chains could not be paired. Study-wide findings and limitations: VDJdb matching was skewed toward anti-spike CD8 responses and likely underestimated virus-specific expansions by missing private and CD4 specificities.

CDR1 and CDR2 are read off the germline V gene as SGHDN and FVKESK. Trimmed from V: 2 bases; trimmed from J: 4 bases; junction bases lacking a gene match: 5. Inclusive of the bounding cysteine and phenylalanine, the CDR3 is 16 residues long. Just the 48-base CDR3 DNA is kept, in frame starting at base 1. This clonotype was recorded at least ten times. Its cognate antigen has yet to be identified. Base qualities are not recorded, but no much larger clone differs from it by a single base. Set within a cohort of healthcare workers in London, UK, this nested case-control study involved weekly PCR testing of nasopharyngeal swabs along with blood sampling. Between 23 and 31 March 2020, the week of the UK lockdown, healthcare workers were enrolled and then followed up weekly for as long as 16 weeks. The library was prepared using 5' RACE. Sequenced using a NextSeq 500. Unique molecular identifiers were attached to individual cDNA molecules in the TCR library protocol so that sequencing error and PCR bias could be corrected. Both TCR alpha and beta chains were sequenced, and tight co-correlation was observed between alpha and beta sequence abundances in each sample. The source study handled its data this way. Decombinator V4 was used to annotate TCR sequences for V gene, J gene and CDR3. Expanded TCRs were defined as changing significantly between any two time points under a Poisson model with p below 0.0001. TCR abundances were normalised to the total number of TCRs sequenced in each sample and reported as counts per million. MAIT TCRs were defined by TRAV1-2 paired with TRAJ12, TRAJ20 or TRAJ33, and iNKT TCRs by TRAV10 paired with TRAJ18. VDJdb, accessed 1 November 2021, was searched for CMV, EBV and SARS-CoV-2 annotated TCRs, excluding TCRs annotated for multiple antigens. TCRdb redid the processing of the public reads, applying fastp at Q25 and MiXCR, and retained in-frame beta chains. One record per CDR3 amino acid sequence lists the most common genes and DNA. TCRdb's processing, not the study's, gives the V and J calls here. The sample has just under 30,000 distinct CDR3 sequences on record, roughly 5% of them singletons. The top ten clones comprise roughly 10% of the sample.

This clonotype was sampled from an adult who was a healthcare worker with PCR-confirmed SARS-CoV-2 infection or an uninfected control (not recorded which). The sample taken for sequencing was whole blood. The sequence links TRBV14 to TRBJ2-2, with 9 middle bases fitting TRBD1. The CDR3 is CASSQNRGRRTGELFF. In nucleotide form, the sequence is TGTGCCAGCAGCCAAAACAGGGGGCGACGCACCGGGGAGCTGTTTTTT.